The rows below give T cell receptor beta chains drawn from one sample of a study of vaccination and CD4 T cells after COVID-19. Their target antigens are unknown. MiXCR, run by TCRdb on the PCR reads, gives a single entry per CDR3 protein. Among fewer than 20,000 distinct CDR3 sequences, about 40% were seen once, and the ten largest hold more than 20%. Sequences were obtained from cultured CD4+ T cells from blood. The receptors here all came from a human donor with COVID-19. The CDR3 runs from the conserved cysteine through the conserved F or W. The D gene is left open where the match is weak. Part of the rows lack a size; the others show once, few, many or a class for expanded clones.

j_call clone_size d_call v_call cdr3_aa cdr3_nt
TRBJ2-2 - - TRBV6-5 CASSYSEVRSGELFF TGTGCCAGCAGTTACTCCGAGGTCCGGTCCGGGGAGCTGTTTTTT
TRBJ1-3 - - TRBV15 CATSSVRLLGGNTIYF TGTGCCACCAGCAGTGTTCGCCTCTTAGGAGGAAACACCATATATTTT
TRBJ1-5 few TRBD1 TRBV10-3 CAISEYEMTGGNQPQHF TGTGCCATCAGTGAGTACGAGATGACAGGGGGCAATCAGCCCCAGCATTTT
TRBJ1-2 - TRBD1 TRBV6-1 CASSLDTGTGGRIYGYTF TGTGCCAGCAGTCTGGATACCGGGACAGGGGGCCGCATATATGGCTACACCTTC
TRBJ2-2 - TRBD1 TRBV7-2 CASSSTGAGTGELFF TGTGCCAGCAGCTCGACAGGGGCTGGCACCGGGGAGCTGTTTTTT
TRBJ1-5 - - TRBV11-1 CASSLEAGSNQPQHF TGTGCCAGCAGCTTGGAAGCAGGGAGCAATCAGCCCCAGCATTTT
TRBJ1-6 few TRBD1 TRBV19 CASRRGQGSGNSPLHF TGTGCCAGTAGACGGGGACAGGGGAGCGGTAATTCACCCCTCCACTTT
TRBJ1-2 - TRBD1 TRBV28 CASSIDRDYGYTF TGTGCCAGCAGTATCGACAGGGACTATGGCTACACCTTC
TRBJ2-3 - - TRBV11-1 CASSLDDTQYF TGTGCCAGCAGCTTGGACGATACGCAGTATTTT
TRBJ2-7 - TRBD2 TRBV7-9 CASGGEYEQYF TGTGCCTCTGGGGGGGAATACGAGCAGTACTTC
TRBJ2-1 - - TRBV6-1 CASSRASSRGVAYNEQFF TGTGCCAGCAGTCGAGCTAGCTCCAGGGGGGTGGCCTACAATGAGCAGTTCTTC
TRBJ1-5 - - TRBV2 CASTLTEYSNQPQHF TGTGCCAGCACCTTGACAGAATATAGCAATCAGCCCCAGCATTTT
TRBJ2-2 - - TRBV7-7 CASSPAGTGELFF TGTGCTAGCAGCCCGGCGGGGACCGGGGAGCTGTTTTTT
TRBJ1-1 few TRBD1 TRBV4-2 CASSQDQGQAEAFF TGTGCCAGCAGCCAAGATCAGGGACAGGCTGAAGCTTTCTTT
TRBJ1-2 - TRBD1 TRBV9 CASRGGQSSLFGYTF TGTGCCAGCAGGGGGGGACAGTCCTCTTTATTTGGCTACACCTTC
TRBJ1-1 - - TRBV19 CASNRAGTTEAFF TGTGCCAGTAATCGGGCAGGGACAACTGAAGCTTTCTTT
TRBJ2-3 - TRBD2 TRBV20-1 CSARSGGGFGTDTQYF TGCAGTGCTAGGAGCGGGGGGGGATTCGGCACAGATACGCAGTATTTT
TRBJ1-1 - TRBD1 TRBV12-3/TRBV12-4 CASRLSTTGQRNTEAFF TGTGCCAGCAGACTAAGCACAACGGGACAGAGGAACACTGAAGCTTTCTTT
TRBJ1-2 - - TRBV6-1 CASSRKGTARGYTF TGTGCCAGCAGTCGAAAAGGGACGGCACGTGGCTACACCTTC
TRBJ2-5 - - TRBV5-1 CASSLVGETQYF TGCGCCAGCAGCTTGGTAGGAGAGACCCAGTACTTC
TRBJ2-2 - - TRBV12-3/TRBV12-4 CAGLAGSLANTGELFF TGTGCCGGACTGGCGGGGAGTTTGGCGAACACCGGGGAGCTGTTTTTT
TRBJ2-7 few TRBD1 TRBV10-1 CASSDSRSGRGYEQYF TGCGCCAGCAGTGACAGCCGGAGCGGCAGGGGGTACGAGCAGTACTTC
TRBJ2-2 few - TRBV6-2/TRBV6-3 CASSSFRGTGELFF TGTGCCAGCAGTTCCTTCAGGGGCACCGGGGAGCTGTTTTTT
TRBJ1-6 - - TRBV6-1 CASSQRESSSPLHF TGTGCCAGCAGCCAGCGAGAGAGTTCTTCACCCCTCCACTTT
TRBJ1-5 - - TRBV7-9 CASSLGFEQGGGSNQPQHF TGTGCCAGCAGCTTAGGTTTCGAACAGGGAGGTGGAAGCAATCAGCCCCAGCATTTT
TRBJ1-2 - TRBD1 TRBV7-2 CASSLGGGGEFYGYTF TGTGCCAGCAGCTTAGGAGGAGGGGGCGAATTTTATGGCTACACCTTC
TRBJ1-2 - TRBD1 TRBV30 CAWMPGQQNYGYTF TGTGCCTGGATGCCGGGACAGCAAAACTATGGCTACACCTTC
TRBJ2-7 - TRBD1 TRBV28 CASSRDRAFSYEQYF TGTGCCAGCAGCCGGGACAGGGCCTTTTCCTACGAGCAGTACTTC
TRBJ1-1 few - TRBV2 CASSGFTEAFF TGTGCCAGCAGTGGATTCACTGAAGCTTTCTTT
TRBJ2-3 - - TRBV20-1 CSAEAQDRITDTQYF TGCAGTGCTGAGGCCCAGGACAGAATCACAGATACGCAGTATTTT
TRBJ1-6 - TRBD1 TRBV20-1 CSASPGQGTLNSPLHF TGCAGTGCTAGCCCCGGACAGGGGACCCTTAATTCACCCCTCCACTTT
TRBJ2-7 - TRBD2 TRBV20-1 CSAILSSGGYEQYF TGCAGTGCTATACTATCTAGCGGGGGCTACGAGCAGTACTTC
TRBJ1-6 medium-sized - TRBV27 CASSLTSEGRTLHF TGTGCCAGCAGTTTAACCTCCGAGGGCCGGACCCTCCACTTT
TRBJ2-3 - - TRBV6-1 CASPPAGFLSTDTQYF TGTGCCAGCCCTCCCGCCGGGTTTTTGAGCACAGATACGCAGTATTTT
TRBJ2-3 - TRBD2 TRBV6-2/TRBV6-3 CASSQAAGGMDTQYF TGTGCCAGCAGTCAAGCCGCGGGGGGGATGGATACGCAGTATTTT
TRBJ2-3 few - TRBV24-1 CATRPGDLRTDTQYF TGTGCCACCAGACCGGGGGACCTACGCACAGATACGCAGTATTTT